A selection of T cell receptor beta chains follows, all from one sample in a study of regulatory and conventional T cells in breast cancer. TCRdb re-called the PCR reads through MiXCR, storing one row per CDR3 protein. Of 9,500 or so distinct CDR3 sequences in the sample, roughly 34% were seen once. Sequencing used conventional T cells from blood. The receptors were sampled from a male donor in good health. The conserved cysteine and the conserved F or W are not part of the CDR3 here. For some rows the clone size is stated as once, few or many, or as a class when expanded; others skip it.

CDR3 protein,clone size,V gene
ASTNTDTQY,many,TRBV10-2
ASSSGPASGGAKKFYNEQF,-,TRBV5-4
ASSRAESGLDGYT,medium-sized,TRBV28
ASSDSSGKGNTEAF,medium-sized,TRBV6-6
ASTTGGTQGTQY,-,TRBV2
ALEGAGGLMGNEQF,-,TRBV30
ASNQRGPTGELF,-,TRBV19
ASSLLYSGANVLT,-,TRBV7-9
ASSLGGEQC,-,TRBV7-2
ASSLEGGGSYEQY,-,TRBV5-1
ASSTLTGIGTEAF,few,TRBV7-9
ASSRGDDPNQPQH,-,TRBV5-1
ASSLVVSRSTDTQY,-,TRBV7-8
ASSLGTGGFYEQY,few,TRBV3-1
ASSLTRDTEAF,few,TRBV7-9
ASSQVSGQGQPQH,-,TRBV9
ASSDFGRGSYEQY,-,TRBV6-1
SATLLQGIGTEAS,-,TRBV20-1
ASSLEGSNEQY,few,TRBV12-3/TRBV12-4
SATLGQGVDTQY,-,TRBV29-1
SARDPRQGRNEQF,-,TRBV20-1
SARVEWGDTQY,few,TRBV20-1
SHIWASEAF,-,TRBV20-1
SVERTGHEQF,medium-sized,TRBV29-1
ASSQSQGVGTEAF,-,TRBV4-2
SARDPESNRVEQPQH,few,TRBV20-1
ASSPKDLGIRSYNEQF,-,TRBV3-1
ASSVRSDQPQH,-,TRBV7-8
ASSRRGGSSYEQY,medium-sized,TRBV7-2
SARDWGGRDNQPQH,few,TRBV20-1
ASSNRDSGRNTEAF,-,TRBV28
ASSVTPSYEQY,medium-sized,TRBV7-9
ASSSTRAAGNQPQH,many,TRBV7-2
ASSEGIYGYT,-,TRBV28
ASRTQGTTGELF,few,TRBV7-2
SASLAGAGSPGEQY,-,TRBV20-1
ASSLTTGTGQGTQY,few,TRBV5-1
ASSLEGTDHAEQY,-,TRBV5-1
ASSYYRGPYTDTQY,-,TRBV6-2/TRBV6-3
ASSEVPHSSYEQY,few,TRBV6-1
ASSTGTGAF,few,TRBV7-9
SARVGTGYQPQH,large,TRBV20-1
ASSLAGGVRKTEQF,-,TRBV7-8
SAVLVSSDTQY,few,TRBV20-1
ATLTSGGDNEQF,-,TRBV21-1
ASSSGQGGNYGYT,medium-sized,TRBV12-3/TRBV12-4
ASSRSPYEQY,-,TRBV2
SAGGTSNQPQH,medium-sized,TRBV20-1
ASSRGTASYNEQF,few,TRBV5-1
ASSLIRNTEAF,medium-sized,TRBV6-1
ASGSGLETGTLGANVLT,-,TRBV7-3